The present TCR beta chain was sequenced within a study of blood T cell repertoires in COVID-19. Looking at the study overall: COVID-19 samples from acute and convalescent phases originated in the United States, Italy and Spain.

After removal of 7 bases from V and 6 bases from J, the junction contained 8 bases not matched to a gene. Germline V lookup: CDR1 MNHEY, CDR2 SVGAGI. CDR3 size: 13 residues. Measured with immunoSEQ multiplex PCR; TCRdb has only the in-frame clones, and not every one. This sample has tens of thousands of clones; approximately 90% occur once, and the top ten carry around 4.7%. Material: peripheral blood. The chain is built from TRBV6-5 and TRBJ2-7; 8 nucleotides line up with TRBD1. This receptor was identified in a woman of 80 years or more with active COVID-19. CDR3 sequence reads: CASTRAGGGEQYF. The CDR3 bases are TGTGCCAGCACAAGGGCAGGGGGCGGCGAGCAGTACTTC.